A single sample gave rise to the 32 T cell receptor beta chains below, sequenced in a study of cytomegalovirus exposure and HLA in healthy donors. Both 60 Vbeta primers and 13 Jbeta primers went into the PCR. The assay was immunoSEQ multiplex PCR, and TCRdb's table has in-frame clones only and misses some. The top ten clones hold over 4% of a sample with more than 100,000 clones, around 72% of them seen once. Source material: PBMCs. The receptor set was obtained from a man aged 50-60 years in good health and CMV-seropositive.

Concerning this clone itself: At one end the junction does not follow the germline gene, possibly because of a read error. The CDR3, as DNA: TGTTCCAGCCAGGACAGTTACAATGAGCAGTTCTTC. Amino acids: CSSQDSYNEQFF. The chain carries TRBV7-9 and TRBJ2-1; possible D gene TRBD1, 6 bases. The CDR3 runs to 12 residues. Germline V lookup: CDR1 SEHNR, CDR2 FQNEAQ (reference sequence). Full variable domain (missing parts from reference TRBV7-9 and TRBJ2-1): DTGVSQNPRHKITKRGQNVTFRCDPISEHNRLYWYRQTLGQGPEFLTYFQNEAQLEKSRLLSDRFSAERPKGSFSTLEIQRTEQGDSAMYLCSSQDSYNEQFFGPGTRLTVL.

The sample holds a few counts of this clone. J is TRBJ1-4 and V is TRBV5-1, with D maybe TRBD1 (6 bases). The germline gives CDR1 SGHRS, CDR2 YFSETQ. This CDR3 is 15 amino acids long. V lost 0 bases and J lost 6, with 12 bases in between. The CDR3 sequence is CASSLAGQLHEKLFF. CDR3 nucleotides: TGCGCCAGCAGCTTGGCCGGACAGCTGCATGAAAAACTGTTTTTT.

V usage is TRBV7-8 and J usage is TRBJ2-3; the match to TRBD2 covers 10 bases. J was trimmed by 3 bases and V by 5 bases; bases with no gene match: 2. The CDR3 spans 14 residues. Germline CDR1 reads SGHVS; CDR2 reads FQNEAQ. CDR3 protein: CASSPSGRTDTQYF. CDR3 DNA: TGTGCCAGCAGCCCTAGCGGGAGAACAGATACGCAGTATTTT.

CDR3 residues: CASSFGGRTYEQYF. The CDR3 nucleotides are TGTGCCAGCAGTTTCGGGGGAAGGACCTACGAGCAGTACTTC. The chain uses TRBV27 and TRBJ2-7; perhaps TRBD2 as D (6 bases). The germline V gene has CDR1 MNHEY and CDR2 SMNVEV (reference sequence). CDR3 length equals 14 residues. Trimming stripped 3 bases from V and 2 bases from J, with 11 bases between.

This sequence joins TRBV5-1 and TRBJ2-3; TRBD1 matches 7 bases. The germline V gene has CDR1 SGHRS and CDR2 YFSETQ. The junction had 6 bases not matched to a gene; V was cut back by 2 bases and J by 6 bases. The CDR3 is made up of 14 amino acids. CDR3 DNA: TGCGCCAGCAGCTTAGGGGGCGACGGGGATACGCAGTATTTT. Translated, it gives CASSLGGDGDTQYF.

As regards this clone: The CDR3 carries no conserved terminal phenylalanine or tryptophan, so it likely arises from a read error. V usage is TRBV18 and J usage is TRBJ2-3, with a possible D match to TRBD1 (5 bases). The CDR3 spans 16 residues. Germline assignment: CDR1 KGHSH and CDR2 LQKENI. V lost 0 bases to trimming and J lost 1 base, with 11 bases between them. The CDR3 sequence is CASSPPAGLRTDTQYL. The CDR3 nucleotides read TGTGCCAGCTCACCACCGGCAGGGCTTCGCACAGATACGCAGTATCTT.

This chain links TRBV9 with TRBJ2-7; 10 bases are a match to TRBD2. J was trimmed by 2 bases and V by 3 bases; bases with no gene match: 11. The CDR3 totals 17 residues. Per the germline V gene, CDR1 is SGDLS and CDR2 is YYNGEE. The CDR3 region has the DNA TGTGCCAGCAGCGCCTCGCCACTAGCGGGATCTCCCTACGAGCAGTACTTC. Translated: CASSASPLAGSPYEQYF.

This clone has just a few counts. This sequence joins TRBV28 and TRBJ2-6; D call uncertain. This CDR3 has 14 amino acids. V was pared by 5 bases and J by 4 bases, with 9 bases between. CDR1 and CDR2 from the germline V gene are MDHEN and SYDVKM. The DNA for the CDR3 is TGTGCCAGCAGTGTTCTACAGGGGGCCAACGTCCTGACTTTC. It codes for CASSVLQGANVLTF.

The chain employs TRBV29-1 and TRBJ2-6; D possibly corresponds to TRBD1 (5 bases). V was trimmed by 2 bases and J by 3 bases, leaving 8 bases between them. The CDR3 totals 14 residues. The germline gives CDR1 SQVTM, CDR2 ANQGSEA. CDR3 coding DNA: TGCAGCGTTGAAACAGGTGGTGGGGCCAACGTCCTGACTTTC. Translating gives CSVETGGGANVLTF.

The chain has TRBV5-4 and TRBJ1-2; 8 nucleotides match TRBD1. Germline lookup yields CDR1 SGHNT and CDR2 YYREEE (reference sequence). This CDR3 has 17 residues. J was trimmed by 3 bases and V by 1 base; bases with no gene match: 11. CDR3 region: CASSLWDRRRGDYGYTF. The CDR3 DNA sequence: TGTGCCAGCAGCTTGTGGGACAGGCGGCGCGGGGACTATGGCTACACCTTC.

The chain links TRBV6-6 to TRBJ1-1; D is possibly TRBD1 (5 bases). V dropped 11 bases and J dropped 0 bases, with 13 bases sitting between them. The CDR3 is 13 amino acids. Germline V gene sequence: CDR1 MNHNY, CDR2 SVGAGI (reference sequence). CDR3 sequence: CAAHGGMNTEAFF. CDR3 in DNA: TGTGCCGCTCACGGGGGGATGAACACTGAAGCTTTCTTT.

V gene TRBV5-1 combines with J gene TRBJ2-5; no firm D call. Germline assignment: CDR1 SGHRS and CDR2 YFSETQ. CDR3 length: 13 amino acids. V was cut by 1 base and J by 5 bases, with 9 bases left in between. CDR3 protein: CASSLQRWETQYF. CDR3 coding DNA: TGCGCCAGCAGCTTGCAACGGTGGGAGACCCAGTACTTC.

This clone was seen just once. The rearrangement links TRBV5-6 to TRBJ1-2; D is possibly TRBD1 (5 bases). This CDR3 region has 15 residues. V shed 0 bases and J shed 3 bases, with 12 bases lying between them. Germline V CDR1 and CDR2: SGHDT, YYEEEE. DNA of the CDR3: TGTGCCAGCAGCTTGGCGGACATGAAGCACTATGGCTACACCTTC. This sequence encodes CASSLADMKHYGYTF.

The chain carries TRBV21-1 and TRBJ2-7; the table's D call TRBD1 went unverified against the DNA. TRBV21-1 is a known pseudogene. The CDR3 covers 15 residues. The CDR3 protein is CASSSRVVQPYEQYF. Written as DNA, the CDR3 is TGTGCCAGCAGCAGCAGGGTGGTTCAGCCCTACGAGCAGTACTTC.

The CDR3 loop reads CAISDPGQGSSYEQYF. Written as DNA, the CDR3 is TGTGCCATCAGTGACCCGGGACAGGGGAGCTCCTACGAGCAGTACTTC. The J gene is TRBJ2-7, the V gene TRBV10-3; the match to TRBD1 covers 10 bases. Per the germline V gene, CDR1 is ENHRY and CDR2 is SYGVKD. V was pared by 3 bases and J by 0 bases, with 5 bases of the junction left unmatched. The CDR3 is 16 amino acids.

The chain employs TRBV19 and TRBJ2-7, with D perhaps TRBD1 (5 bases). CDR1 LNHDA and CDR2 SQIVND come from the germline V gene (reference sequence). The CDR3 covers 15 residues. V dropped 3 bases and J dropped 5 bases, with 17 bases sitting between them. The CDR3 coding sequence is TGTGCCAGTAGTATGGGTCGACGGTGGGGCGACGAGCAGTACTTC. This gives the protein CASSMGRRWGDEQYF.

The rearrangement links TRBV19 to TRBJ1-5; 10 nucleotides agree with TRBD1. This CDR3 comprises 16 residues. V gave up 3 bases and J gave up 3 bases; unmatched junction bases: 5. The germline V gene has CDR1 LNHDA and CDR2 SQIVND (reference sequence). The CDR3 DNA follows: TGTGCCAGTAGTATGAGGACAGGGGGTCCCAATCAGCCCCAGCATTTT. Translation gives CASSMRTGGPNQPQHF.

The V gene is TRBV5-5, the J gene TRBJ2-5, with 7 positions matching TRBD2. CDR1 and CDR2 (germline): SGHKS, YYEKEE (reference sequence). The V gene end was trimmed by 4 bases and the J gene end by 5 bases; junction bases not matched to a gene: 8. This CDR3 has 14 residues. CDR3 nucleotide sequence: TGTGCCAGCAGCCGTCTAACAGCGGGGGAGACCCAGTACTTC. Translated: CASSRLTAGETQYF.

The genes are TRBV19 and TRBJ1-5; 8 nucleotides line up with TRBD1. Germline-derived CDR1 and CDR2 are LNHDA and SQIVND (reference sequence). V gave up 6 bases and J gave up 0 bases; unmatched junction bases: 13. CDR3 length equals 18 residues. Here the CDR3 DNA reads TGTGCCAGTAGGTTGGGACAGGTTGGTACCTATAGCAATCAGCCCCAGCATTTT. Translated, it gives CASRLGQVGTYSNQPQHF.

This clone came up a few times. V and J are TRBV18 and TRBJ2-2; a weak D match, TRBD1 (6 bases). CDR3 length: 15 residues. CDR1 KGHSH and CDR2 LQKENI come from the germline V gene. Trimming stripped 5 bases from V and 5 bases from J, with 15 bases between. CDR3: CASSTPTGLTGELFF. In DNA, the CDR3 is TGTGCCAGCTCAACCCCAACAGGGTTGACCGGGGAGCTGTTTTTT.

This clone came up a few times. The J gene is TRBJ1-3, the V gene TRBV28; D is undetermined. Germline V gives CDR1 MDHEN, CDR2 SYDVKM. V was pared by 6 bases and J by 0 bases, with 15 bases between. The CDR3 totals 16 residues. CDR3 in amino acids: CASSPGSVSSGNTIYF. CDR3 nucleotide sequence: TGTGCCAGCAGCCCCGGGAGTGTTAGCTCTGGAAACACCATATATTTT.

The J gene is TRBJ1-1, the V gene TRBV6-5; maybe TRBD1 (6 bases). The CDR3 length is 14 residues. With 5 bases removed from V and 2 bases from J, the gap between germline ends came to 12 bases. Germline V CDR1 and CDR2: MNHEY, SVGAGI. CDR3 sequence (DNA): TGTGCCAGCAGTCTCTCAGGGGCTAACACTGAAGCTTTCTTT. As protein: CASSLSGANTEAFF.

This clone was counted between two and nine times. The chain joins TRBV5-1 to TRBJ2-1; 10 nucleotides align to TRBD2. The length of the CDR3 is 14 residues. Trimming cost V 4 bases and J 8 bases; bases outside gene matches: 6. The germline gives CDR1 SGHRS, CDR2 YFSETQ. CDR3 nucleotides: TGCGCCAGCAGCACAGCGGGGGGGGGAGATGAGCAGTTCTTC. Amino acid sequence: CASSTAGGGDEQFF.

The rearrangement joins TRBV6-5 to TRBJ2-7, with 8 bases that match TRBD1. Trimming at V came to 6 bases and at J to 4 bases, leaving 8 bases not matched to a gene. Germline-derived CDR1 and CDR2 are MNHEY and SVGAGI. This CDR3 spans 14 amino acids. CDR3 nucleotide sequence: TGTGCCAGCAGACCCGACAGGGGCGCTTACGAGCAGTACTTC. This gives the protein CASRPDRGAYEQYF.

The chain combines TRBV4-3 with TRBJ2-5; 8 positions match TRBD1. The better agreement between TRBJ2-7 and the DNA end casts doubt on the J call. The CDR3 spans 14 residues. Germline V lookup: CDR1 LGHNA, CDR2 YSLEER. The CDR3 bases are TGCGCCAGCAGCCAAGAGGGCAGGGGGCGCGAGCAGTACTTC. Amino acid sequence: CASSQEGRGREQYF.

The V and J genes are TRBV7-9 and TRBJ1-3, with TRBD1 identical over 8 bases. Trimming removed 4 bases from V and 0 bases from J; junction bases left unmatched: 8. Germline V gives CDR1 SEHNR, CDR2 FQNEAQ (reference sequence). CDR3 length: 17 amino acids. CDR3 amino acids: CASSSRQGSSSGNTIYF. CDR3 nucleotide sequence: TGTGCCAGCAGCTCTCGACAGGGGTCGAGCTCTGGAAACACCATATATTTT. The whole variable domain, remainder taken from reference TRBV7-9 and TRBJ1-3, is DTGVSQNPRHKITKRGQNVTFRCDPISEHNRLYWYRQTLGQGPEFLTYFQNEAQLEKSRLLSDRFSAERPKGSFSTLEIQRTEQGDSAMYLCASSSRQGSSSGNTIYFGEGSWLTVV.

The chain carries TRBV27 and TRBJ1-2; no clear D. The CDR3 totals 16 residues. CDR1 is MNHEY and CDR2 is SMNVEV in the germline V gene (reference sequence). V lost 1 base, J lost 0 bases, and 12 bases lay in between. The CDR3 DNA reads TGTGCCAGCAGTTTATTTCCCAGCGGATCTAACTATGGCTACACCTTC. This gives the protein CASSLFPSGSNYGYTF.

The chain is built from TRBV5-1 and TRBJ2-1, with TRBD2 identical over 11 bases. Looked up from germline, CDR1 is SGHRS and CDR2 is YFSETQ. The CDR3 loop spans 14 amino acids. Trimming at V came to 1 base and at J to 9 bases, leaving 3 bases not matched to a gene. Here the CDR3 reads CASSLTSGSREQFF. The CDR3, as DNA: TGCGCCAGCAGCTTGACTAGCGGGAGCCGTGAGCAGTTCTTC.

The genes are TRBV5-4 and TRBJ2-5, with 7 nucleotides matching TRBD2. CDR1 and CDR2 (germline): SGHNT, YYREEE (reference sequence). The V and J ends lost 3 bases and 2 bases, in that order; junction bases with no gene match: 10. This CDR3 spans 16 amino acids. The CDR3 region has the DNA TGTGCCAGCAGCTCGGGGGGAACCAGGGTTCAAGAGACCCAGTACTTC. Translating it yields CASSSGGTRVQETQYF.

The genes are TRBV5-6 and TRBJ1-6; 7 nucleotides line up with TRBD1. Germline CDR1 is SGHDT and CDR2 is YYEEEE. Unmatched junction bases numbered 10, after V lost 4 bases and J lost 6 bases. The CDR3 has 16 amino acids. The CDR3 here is CASSPGTAIINSPLHF. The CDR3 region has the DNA TGTGCCAGCAGCCCCGGGACAGCAATTATTAATTCACCCCTCCACTTT.

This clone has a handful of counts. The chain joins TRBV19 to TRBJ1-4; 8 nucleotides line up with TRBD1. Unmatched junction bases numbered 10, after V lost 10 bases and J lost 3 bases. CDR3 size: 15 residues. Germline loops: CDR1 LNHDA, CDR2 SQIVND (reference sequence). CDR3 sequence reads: CATRTGSAPNEKLFF. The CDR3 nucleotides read TGTGCCACCCGGACAGGGAGTGCACCTAATGAAAAACTGTTTTTT.

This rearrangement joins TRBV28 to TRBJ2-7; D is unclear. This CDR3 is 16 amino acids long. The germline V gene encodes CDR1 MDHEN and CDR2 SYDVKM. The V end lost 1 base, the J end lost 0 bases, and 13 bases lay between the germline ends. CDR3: CASSLYRVQSSYEQYF. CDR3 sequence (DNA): TGTGCCAGCAGTTTATATCGGGTCCAGAGCTCCTACGAGCAGTACTTC.